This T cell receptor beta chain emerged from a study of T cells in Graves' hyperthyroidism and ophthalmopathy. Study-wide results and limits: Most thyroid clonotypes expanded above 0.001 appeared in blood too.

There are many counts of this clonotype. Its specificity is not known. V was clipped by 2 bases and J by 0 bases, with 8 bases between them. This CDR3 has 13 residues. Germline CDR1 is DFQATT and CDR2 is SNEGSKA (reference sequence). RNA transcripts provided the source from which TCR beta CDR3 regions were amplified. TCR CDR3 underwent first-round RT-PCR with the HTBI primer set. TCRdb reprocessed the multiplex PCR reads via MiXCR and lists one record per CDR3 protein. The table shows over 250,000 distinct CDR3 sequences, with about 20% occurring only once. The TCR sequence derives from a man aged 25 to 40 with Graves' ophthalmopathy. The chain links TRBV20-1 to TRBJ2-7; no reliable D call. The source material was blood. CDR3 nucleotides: TGCAGTGCTAGACCCCTGAGCTCCTACGAGCAGTACTTC. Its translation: CSARPLSSYEQYF.